One sample yielded the 5 T cell receptor gamma chains listed below, sequenced in a study of Vδ1+ human thymocytes. Notes on the study in general: In the thymus, TRG and TRD repertoires looked highly polyclonal with Gaussian CDR3 lengths.

These receptors have no known antigen. Extracted RNA was reverse transcribed into cDNA. Pooled V-gene forward primers with one constant-region reverse primer generated the CDR3 amplicons by multiplex PCR. TCRdb used CATT to re-call clones from the multiplex PCR reads. The sample yields about 23,000 gamma-chain clones, around 13% seen once. The sequencing sample was made of Vdelta1+ gamma-delta thymocytes from the thymus. Regarding subset: FACS-sorted CD3+ TCRalphabeta- TCRVdelta1+ TCRVdelta2- thymocytes. These receptor sequences come from a child less than two years old who had congenital heart surgery.

The rearrangement uses TRGV2 and TRGJ1 or TRGJ2. The CDR3 is 13 amino acids. Germline CDR1 reads EGSNGY; CDR2 reads YDSYNSKV. Losses at the gene ends were 1 base for V and 8 bases for J; bases not matched to a gene: 8. CDR3 region: CATWDGQGNKKLF. CDR3 nucleotide sequence: TGTGCCACCTGGGACGGCCAAGGAAATAAGAAACTCTTT.

This clone was counted a few times. It may be a read error: a sequence one base away is much more abundant. Other nucleotide sequences in the sample specify the same CDR3. The chain is built from TRGV9 and TRGJ1 or TRGJ2. The CDR3 sequence is 11 residues long. The V gene end was trimmed by 10 bases and the J gene end by 5 bases; junction bases not matched to a gene: 8. Germline V CDR1 and CDR2: GITISATS, ISYDGTV (reference sequence). The CDR3 reads CALWTDYKKLF. In DNA, the CDR3 is TGTGCCTTATGGACCGATTATAAGAAACTCTTT.

Points on this clone: The junction does not match germline at one end; this may be a read error. This CDR3 is also generated by other DNA sequences in the sample. The chain recombines TRGV4 with TRGJ1 or TRGJ2. The CDR3 extends over 13 amino acids. CDR1 and CDR2 from the germline V gene are EGSTGY and YDSYTSSV. The CDR3 DNA reads TGTGCCACCTGGAATGGGCTGGGTTATAAGAAACTCTTT. It yields the protein CATWNGLGYKKLF.

The chain employs TRGV8 and TRGJP1. The CDR3 length is 14 residues. Germline CDR1 is VENAVY and CDR2 is YDSYNSRV. The V gene end was trimmed by 5 bases and the J gene end by 1 base; junction bases not matched to a gene: 4. CDR3 DNA sequence: TGTGCCACCTGGGGTCTTACCACTGGTTGGTTCAAGATATTT. Protein sequence: CATWGLTTGWFKIF.

This clone was seen only a few times. V gene TRGV5 combines with J gene TRGJP1. J was trimmed by 0 bases and V by 0 bases; bases with no gene match: 4. The germline gives CDR1 VINAFY, CDR2 YDVSNSKD. The CDR3 has 16 amino acids. The CDR3, as DNA: TGTGCCACCTGGGACAGGCTGGATACCACTGGTTGGTTCAAGATATTT. Its translation is CATWDRLDTTGWFKIF.